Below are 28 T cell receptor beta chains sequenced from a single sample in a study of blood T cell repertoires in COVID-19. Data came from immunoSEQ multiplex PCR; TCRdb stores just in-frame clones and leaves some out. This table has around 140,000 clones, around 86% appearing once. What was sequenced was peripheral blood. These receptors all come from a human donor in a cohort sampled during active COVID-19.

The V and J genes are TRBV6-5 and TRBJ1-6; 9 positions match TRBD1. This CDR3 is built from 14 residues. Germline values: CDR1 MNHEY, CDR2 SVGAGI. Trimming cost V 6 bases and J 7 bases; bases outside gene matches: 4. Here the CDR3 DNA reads TGTGCCAGCAGCAGGGACAGGGTCAATTCACCCCTCCACTTT. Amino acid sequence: CASSRDRVNSPLHF.

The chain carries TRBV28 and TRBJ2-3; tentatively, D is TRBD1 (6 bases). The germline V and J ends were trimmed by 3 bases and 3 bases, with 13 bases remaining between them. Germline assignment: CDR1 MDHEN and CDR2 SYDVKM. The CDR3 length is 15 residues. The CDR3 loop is CASSLRGGATDTQYF. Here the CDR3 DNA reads TGTGCCAGCAGTTTGAGAGGGGGTGCGACAGATACGCAGTATTTT.

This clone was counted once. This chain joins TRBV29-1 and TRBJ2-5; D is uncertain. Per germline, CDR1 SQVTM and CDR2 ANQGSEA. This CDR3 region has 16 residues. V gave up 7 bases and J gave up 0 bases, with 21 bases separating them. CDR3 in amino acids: CSALFAGPEYQETQYF. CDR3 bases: TGCAGCGCCCTATTTGCAGGTCCCGAGTACCAAGAGACCCAGTACTTC.

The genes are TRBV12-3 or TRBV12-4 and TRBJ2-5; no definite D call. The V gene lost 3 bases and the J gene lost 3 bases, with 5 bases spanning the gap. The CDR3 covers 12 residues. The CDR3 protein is CASSFRKETQYF. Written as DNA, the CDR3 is TGTGCCAGCAGTTTTAGAAAAGAGACCCAGTACTTC.

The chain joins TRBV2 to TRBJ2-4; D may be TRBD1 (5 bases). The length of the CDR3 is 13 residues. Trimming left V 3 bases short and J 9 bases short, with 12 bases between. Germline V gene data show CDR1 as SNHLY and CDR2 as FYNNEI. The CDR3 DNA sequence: TGTGCCAGCAGTGATTTGGTTGGGGCCATTCAGTACTTC. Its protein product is CASSDLVGAIQYF. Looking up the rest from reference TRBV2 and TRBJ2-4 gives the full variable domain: EPEVTQTPSHQVTQMGQEVILRCVPISNHLYFYWYRQILGQKVEFLVSFYNNEISEKSEIFDDQFSVERPDGSNFTLKIRSTKLEDSAMYFCASSDLVGAIQYFGAGTRLSVL.

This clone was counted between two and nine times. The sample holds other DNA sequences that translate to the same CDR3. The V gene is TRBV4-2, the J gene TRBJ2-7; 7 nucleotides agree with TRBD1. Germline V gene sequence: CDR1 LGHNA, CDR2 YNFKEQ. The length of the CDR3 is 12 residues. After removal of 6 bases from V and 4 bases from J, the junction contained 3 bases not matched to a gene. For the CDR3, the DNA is TGTGCCAGCAGTCCGACAGGGTACGAGCAGTACTTC. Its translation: CASSPTGYEQYF.

The CDR3 sequence is CASSPGLARNEQFF. The CDR3 bases are TGTGCCAGCAGTCCGGGACTAGCTAGGAATGAGCAGTTCTTC. V gene TRBV27 combines with J gene TRBJ2-1; TRBD2 aligns across 9 bases. J was trimmed by 7 bases and V by 5 bases; bases with no gene match: 6. The CDR3 has 14 residues. Per germline, CDR1 MNHEY and CDR2 SMNVEV (reference sequence).

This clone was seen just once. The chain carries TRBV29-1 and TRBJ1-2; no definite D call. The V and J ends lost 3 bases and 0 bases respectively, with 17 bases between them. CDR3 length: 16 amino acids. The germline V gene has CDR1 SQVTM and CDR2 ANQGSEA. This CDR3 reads CSVDGVGPTTNYGYTF. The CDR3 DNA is TGCAGCGTTGACGGTGTGGGTCCGACTACTAACTATGGCTACACCTTC.

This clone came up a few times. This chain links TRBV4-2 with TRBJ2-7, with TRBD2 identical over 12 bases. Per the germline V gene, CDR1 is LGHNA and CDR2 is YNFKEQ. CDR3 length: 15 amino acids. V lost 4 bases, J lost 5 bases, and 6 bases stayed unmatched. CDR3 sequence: CASSRRTSGRHEQYF. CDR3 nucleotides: TGTGCCAGCAGCCGCCGCACTAGCGGGAGGCACGAGCAGTACTTC.

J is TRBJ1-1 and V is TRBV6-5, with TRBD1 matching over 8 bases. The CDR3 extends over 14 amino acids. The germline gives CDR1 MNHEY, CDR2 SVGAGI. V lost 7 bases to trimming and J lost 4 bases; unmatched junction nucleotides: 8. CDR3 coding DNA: TGTGCCAGCACCACGGGGACAGGTTCCACTGAAGCTTTCTTT. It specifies CASTTGTGSTEAFF.

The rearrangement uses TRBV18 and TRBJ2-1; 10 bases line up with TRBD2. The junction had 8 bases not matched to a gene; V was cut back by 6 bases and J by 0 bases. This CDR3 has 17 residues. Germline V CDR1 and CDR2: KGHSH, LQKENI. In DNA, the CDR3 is TGTGCCAGCTCGCCTACCTCTAGCGGGAGCTCCTACAATGAGCAGTTCTTC. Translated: CASSPTSSGSSYNEQFF.

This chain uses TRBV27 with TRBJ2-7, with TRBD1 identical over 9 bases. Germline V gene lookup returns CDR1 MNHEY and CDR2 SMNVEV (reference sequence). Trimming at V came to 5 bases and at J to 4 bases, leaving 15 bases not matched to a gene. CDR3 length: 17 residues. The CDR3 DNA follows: TGTGCCAGCAGTCCATATACGTCCGGACAGGGGAATTACGAGCAGTACTTC. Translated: CASSPYTSGQGNYEQYF.

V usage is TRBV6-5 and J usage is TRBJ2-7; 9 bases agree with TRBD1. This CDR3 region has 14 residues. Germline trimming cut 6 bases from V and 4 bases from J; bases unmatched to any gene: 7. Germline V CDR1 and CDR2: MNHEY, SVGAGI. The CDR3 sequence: CASSPTGGAYEQYF. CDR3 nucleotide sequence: TGTGCCAGCAGCCCCACAGGGGGCGCGTACGAGCAGTACTTC.

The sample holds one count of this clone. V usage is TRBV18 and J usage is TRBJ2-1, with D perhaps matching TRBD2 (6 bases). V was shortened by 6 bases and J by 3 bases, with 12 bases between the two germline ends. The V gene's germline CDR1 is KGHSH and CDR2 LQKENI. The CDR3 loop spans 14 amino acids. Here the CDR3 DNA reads TGTGCCAGCTCCTCACTAGCAGACTACAATGAGCAGTTCTTC. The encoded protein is CASSSLADYNEQFF.

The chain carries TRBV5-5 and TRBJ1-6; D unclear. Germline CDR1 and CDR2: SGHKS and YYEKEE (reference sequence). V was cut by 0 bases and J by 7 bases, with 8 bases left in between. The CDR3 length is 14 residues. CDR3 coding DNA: TGTGCCAGCAGCTTGGACAGATACAATTCACCCCTCCACTTT. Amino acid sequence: CASSLDRYNSPLHF. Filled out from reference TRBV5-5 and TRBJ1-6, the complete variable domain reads DAGVTQSPTHLIKTRGQQVTLRCSPISGHKSVSWYQQVLGQGPQFIFQYYEKEERGRGNFPDRFSARQFPNYSSELNVNALLLGDSALYLCASSLDRYNSPLHFGNGTRLTVT.

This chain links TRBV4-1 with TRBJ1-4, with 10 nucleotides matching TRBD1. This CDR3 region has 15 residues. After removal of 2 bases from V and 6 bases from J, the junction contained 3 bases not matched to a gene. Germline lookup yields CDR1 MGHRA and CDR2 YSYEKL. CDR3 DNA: TGCGCCAGCAGCCAATCCGGGACAGGGGATGAAAAACTGTTTTTT. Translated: CASSQSGTGDEKLFF.

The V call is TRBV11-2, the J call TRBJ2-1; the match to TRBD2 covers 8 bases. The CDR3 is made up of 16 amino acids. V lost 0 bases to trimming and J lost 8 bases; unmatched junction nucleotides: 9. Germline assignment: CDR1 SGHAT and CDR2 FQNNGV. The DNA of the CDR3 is TGTGCCAGCAGCTTAGACGGACTAGCCACAAGGGATGAGCAGTTCTTC. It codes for CASSLDGLATRDEQFF. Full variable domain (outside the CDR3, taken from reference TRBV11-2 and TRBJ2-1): EAGVAQSPRYKIIEKRQSVAFWCNPISGHATLYWYQQILGQGPKLLIQFQNNGVVDDSQLPKDRFSAERLKGVDSTLKIQPAKLEDSAVYLCASSLDGLATRDEQFFGPGTRLTVL.

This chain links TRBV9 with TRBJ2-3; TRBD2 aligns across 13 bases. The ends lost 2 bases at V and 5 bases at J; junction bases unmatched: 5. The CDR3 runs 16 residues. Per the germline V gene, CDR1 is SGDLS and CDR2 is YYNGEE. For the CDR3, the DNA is TGTGCCAGCAGCGTCGGACTAGCGGGAGCAGGAGATACGCAGTATTTT. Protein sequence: CASSVGLAGAGDTQYF.

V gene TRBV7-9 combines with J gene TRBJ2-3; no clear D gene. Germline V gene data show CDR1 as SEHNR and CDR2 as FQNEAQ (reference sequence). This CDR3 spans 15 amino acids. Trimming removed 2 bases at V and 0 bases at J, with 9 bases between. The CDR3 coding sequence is TGTGCCAGCAGCTTAATCGCGGCAAGCACAGATACGCAGTATTTT. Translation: CASSLIAASTDTQYF.

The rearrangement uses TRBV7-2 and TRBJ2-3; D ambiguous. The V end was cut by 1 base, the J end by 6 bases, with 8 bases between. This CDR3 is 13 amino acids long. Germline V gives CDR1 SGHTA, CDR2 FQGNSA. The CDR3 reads CASSLEIGDTQYF. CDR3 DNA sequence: TGTGCCAGCAGCTTAGAAATCGGGGATACGCAGTATTTT.

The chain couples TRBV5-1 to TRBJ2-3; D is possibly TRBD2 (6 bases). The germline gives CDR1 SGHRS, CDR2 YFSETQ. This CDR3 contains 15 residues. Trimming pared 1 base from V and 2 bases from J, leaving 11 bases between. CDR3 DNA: TGCGCCAGCAGCTTGCCTGGGGGGACCACAGATACGCAGTATTTT. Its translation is CASSLPGGTTDTQYF. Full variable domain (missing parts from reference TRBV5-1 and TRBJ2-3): KAGVTQTPRYLIKTRGQQVTLSCSPISGHRSVSWYQQTPGQGLQFLFEYFSETQRNKGNFPGRFSGRQFSNSRSEMNVSTLELGDSALYLCASSLPGGTTDTQYFGPGTRLTVL.

Written as DNA, the CDR3 is TGTGCCAGCAGCCAAGTAGGAGTAACCAATGAGCAGTTCTTC. Translation: CASSQVGVTNEQFF. V gene TRBV14 combines with J gene TRBJ2-1; D call uncertain. The CDR3 runs 14 residues. Germline CDR1 and CDR2: SGHDN and FVKESK. V lost 1 base and J 6 bases, leaving 10 bases between the germline ends.

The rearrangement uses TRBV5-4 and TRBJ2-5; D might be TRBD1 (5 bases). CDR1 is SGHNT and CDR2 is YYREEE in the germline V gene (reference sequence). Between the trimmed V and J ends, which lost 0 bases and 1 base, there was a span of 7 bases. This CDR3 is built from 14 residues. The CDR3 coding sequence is TGTGCCAGCAGCTTGGGACAGACCCAAGAGACCCAGTACTTC. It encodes CASSLGQTQETQYF.

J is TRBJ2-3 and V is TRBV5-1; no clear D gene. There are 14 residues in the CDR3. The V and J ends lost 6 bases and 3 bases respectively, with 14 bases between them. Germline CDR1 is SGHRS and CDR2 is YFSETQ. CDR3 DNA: TGCGCCAGCAAGACAACGGTGGGTACAGATACGCAGTATTTT. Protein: CASKTTVGTDTQYF.

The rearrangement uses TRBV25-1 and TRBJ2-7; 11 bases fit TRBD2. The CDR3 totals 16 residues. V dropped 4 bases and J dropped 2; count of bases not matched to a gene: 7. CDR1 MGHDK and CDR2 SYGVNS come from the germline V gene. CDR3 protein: CASSGLTSGRTYEQYF. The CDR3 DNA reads TGTGCCAGCAGTGGGCTAACTAGCGGGAGAACCTACGAGCAGTACTTC.

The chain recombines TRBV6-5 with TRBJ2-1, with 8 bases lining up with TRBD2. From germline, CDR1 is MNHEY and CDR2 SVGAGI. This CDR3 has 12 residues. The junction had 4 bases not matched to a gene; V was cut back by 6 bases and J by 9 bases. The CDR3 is CASRGTSIEQFF. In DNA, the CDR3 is TGTGCCAGCAGAGGGACTAGTATTGAGCAGTTCTTC.

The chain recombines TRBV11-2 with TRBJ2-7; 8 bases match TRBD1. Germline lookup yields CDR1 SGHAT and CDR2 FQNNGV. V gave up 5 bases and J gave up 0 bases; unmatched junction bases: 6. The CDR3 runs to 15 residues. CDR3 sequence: CASSNRDRSSYEQYF. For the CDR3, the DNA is TGTGCCAGCAGCAACCGGGACAGGAGCTCCTACGAGCAGTACTTC.

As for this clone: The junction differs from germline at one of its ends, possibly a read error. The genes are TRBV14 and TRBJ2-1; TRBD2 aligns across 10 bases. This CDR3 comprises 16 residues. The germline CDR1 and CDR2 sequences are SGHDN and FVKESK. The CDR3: CASSLMPSGGYDEQFF. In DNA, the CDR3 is TGTGCCAGCAGCCTGATGCCTAGCGGGGGCTACGATGAGCAGTTCTTC.